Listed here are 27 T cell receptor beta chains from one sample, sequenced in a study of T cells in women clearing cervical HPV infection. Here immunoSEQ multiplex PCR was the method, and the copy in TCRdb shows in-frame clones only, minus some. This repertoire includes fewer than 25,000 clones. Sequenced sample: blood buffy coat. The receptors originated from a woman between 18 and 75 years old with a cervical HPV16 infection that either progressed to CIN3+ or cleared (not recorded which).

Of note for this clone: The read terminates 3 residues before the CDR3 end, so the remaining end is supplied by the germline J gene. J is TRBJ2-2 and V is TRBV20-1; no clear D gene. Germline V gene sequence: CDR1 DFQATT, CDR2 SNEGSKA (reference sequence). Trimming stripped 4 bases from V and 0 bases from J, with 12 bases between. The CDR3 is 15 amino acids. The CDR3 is CSAKLDTPNTGELFF. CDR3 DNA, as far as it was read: TGCAGTGCTAAACTCGACACCCCGAACACCGGGGAG.

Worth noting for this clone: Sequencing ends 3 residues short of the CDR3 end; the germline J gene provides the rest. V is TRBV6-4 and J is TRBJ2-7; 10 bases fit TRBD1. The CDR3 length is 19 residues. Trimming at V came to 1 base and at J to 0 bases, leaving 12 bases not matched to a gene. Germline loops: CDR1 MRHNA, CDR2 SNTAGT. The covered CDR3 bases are TGTGCCAGCAGTGACTTCGGGGGACAGGGGCTCCCCTTCTCCTACGAG. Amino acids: CASSDFGGQGLPFSYE. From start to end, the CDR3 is CASSDFGGQGLPFSYEQYF.

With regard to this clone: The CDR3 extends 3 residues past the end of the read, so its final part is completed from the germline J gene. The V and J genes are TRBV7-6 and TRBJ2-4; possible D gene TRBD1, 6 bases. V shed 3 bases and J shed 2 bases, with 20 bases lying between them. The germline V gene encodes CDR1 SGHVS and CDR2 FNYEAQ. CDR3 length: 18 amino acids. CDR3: CASSFSLRQEVSKNIQYF. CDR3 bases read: TGTGCCAGCAGCTTTAGTTTGAGACAGGAGGTCTCCAAAAACATT.

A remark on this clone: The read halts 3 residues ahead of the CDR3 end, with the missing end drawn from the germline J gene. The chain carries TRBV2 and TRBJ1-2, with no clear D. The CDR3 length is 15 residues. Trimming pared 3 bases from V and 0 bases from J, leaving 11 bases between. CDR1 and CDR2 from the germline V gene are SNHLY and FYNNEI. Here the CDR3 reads CASSDWRRANYGYTF. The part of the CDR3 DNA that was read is TGTGCCAGCAGTGATTGGAGGCGGGCTAACTATGGC.

CDR3 sequence: CASSNIEQETQYF. CDR3 DNA, as far as it was read: TGTGCCAGTAGTAATATAGAGCAAGAGACC. The V and J genes are TRBV19 and TRBJ2-5, with D unclear. The read is 3 residues too short to cover the CDR3 end, so that end is filled in from the germline J gene. V lost 4 bases to trimming and J lost 2 bases, with 8 bases between them. This CDR3 region has 13 residues. Germline-derived CDR1 and CDR2 are LNHDA and SQIVND (reference sequence).

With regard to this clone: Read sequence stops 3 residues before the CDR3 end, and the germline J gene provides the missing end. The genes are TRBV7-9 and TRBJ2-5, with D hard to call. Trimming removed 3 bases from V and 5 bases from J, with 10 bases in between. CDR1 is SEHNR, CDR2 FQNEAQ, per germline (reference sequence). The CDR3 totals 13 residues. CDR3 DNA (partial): TGTGCCAGCAGCTTGAGCGCTTTCGAGACC. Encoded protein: CASSLSAFET. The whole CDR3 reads CASSLSAFETQYF.

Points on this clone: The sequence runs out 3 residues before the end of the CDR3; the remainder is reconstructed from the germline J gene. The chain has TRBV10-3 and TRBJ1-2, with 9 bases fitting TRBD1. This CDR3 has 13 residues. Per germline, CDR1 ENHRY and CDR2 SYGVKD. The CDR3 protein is CAISDRDREGYTF. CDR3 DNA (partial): TGTGCCATCAGTGATCGGGACAGGGAGGGC.

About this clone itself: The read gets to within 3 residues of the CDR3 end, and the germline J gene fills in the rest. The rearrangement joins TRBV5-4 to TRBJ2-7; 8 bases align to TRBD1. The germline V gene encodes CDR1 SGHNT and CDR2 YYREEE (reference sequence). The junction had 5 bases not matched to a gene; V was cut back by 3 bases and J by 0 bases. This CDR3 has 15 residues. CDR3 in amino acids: CASSSRGLSSYEQYF. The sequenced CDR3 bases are TGTGCCAGCAGCTCCAGGGGGCTGAGCTCCTACGAG. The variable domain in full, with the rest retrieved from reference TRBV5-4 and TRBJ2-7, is ETGVTQSPTHLIKTRGQQVTLRCSSQSGHNTVSWYQQALGQGPQFIFQYYREEENGRGNFPPRFSGLQFPNYSSELNVNALELDDSALYLCASSSRGLSSYEQYFGPGTRLTVT.

CDR3 protein: CASSVGTSGRTTDTQYF. CDR3 DNA, as far as it was read: TGCGCCAGCAGCGTCGGGACTAGCGGGAGAACCACAGATACG. The rearrangement links TRBV4-1 to TRBJ2-3, with 14 bases aligning to TRBD2. The CDR3 end falls 3 residues outside the read, so it is completed with the germline J gene. This CDR3 contains 17 residues. CDR1 and CDR2 from the germline V gene are MGHRA and YSYEKL. The ends lost 5 bases at V and 2 bases at J; junction bases unmatched: 6.

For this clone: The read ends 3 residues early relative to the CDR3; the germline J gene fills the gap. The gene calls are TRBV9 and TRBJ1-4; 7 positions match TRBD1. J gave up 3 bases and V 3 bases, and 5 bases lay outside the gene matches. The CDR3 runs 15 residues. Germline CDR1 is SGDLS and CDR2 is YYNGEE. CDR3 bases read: TGTGCCAGCAGCGAGGGGACAGCCTCTAATGAAAAA. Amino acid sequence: CASSEGTASNEK. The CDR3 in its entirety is CASSEGTASNEKLFF.

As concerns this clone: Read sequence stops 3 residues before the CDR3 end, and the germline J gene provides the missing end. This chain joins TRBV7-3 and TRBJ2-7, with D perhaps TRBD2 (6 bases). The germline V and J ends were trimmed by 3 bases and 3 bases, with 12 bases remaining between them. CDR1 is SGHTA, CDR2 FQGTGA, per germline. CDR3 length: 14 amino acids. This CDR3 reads CASSFFGGNYEQYF. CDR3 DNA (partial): TGTGCCAGCAGCTTTTTCGGCGGGAACTACGAG.

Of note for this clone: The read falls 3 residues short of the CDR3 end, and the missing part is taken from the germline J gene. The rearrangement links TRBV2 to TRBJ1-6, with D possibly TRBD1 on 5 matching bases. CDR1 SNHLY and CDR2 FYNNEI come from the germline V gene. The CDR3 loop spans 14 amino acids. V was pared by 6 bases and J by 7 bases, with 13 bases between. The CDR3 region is CASRKRQGNSPLHF. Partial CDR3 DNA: TGTGCCAGCAGAAAGAGGCAGGGAAATTCACCC.

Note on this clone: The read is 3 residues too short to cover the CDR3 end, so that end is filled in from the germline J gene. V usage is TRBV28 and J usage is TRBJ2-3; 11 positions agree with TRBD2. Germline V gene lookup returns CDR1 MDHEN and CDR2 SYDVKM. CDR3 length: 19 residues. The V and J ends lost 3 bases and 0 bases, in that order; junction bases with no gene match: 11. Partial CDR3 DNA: TGTGCCAGCAGTTTTATTAGGCTAGCGGGAGGAATCAGCACAGATACG. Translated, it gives CASSFIRLAGGISTDT. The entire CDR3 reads CASSFIRLAGGISTDTQYF.

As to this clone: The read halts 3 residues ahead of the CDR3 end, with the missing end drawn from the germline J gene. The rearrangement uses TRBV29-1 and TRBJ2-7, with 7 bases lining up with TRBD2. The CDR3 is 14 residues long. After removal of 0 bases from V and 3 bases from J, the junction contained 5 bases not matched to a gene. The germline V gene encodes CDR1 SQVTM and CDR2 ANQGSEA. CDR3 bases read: TGCAGCGTTGAAGATCGGAGCGGGGTCTACGAG. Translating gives CSVEDRSGVYE. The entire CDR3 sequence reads CSVEDRSGVYEQYF.

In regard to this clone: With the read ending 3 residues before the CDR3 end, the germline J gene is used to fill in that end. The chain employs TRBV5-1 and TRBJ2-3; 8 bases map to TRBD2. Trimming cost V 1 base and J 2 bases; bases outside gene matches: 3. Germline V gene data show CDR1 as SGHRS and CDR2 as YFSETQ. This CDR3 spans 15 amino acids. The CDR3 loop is CASSLRGGPTDTQYF. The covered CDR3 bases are TGCGCCAGCAGCTTGCGGGGGGGCCCCACAGATACG.

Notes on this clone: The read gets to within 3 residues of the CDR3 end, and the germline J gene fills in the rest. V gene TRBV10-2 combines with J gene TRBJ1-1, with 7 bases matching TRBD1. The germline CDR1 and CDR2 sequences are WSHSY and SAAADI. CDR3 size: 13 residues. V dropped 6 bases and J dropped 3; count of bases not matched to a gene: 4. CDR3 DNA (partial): TGCGCCAGCAGGGACAGGATGGACACTGAA. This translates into CASRDRMDTE. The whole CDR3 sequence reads CASRDRMDTEAFF.

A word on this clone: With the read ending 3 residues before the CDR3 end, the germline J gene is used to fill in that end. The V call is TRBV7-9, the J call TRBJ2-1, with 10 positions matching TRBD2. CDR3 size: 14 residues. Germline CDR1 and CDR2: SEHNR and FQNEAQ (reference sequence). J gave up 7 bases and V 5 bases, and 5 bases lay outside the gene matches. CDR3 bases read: TGTGCCAGCAGCCCGACGACTAGCGGGAATGAG. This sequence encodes CASSPTTSGNE. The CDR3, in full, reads CASSPTTSGNEQFF.

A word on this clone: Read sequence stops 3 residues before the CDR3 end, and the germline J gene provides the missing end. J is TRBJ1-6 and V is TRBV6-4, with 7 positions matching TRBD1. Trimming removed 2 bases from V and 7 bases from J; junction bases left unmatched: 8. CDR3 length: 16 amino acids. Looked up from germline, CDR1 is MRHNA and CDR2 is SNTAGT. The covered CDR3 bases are TGTGCCAGCAGTGACCGGACAGGAGAGTCCAATTCACCC. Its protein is CASSDRTGESNSP. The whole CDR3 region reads CASSDRTGESNSPLHF.

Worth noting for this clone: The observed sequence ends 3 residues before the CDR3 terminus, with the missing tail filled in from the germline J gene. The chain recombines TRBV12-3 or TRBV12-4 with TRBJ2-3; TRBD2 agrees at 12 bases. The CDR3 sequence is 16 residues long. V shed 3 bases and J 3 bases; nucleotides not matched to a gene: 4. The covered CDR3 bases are TGTGCCAGCAGTTTGGGACTAGCGGGTCATACAGATACG. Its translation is CASSLGLAGHTDT. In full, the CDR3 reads CASSLGLAGHTDTQYF.

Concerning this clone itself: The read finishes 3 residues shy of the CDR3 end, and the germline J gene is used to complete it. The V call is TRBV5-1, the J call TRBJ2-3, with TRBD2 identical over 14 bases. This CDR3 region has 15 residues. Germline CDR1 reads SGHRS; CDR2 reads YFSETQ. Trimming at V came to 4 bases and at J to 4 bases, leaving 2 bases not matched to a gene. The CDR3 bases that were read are TGCGCCAGCAGCGGGGGACTAGCGGGGGCAGATACG. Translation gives CASSGGLAGADT. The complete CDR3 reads CASSGGLAGADTQYF.

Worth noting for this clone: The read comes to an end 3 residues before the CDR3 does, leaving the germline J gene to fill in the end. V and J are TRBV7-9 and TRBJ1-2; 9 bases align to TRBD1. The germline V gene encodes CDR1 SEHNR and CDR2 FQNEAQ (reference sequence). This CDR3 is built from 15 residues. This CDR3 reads CASSSLYRGLRGYTF. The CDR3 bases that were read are TGTGCCAGCAGCTCGTTGTACAGGGGGCTAAGAGGC.

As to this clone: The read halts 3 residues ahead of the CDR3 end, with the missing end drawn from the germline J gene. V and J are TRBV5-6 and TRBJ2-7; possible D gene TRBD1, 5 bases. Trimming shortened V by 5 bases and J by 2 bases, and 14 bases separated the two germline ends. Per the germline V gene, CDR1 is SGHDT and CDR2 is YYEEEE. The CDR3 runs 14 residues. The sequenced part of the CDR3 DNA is TGTGCCAGCAGGCCCCTAGGGGAAACCTACGAG. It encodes CASRPLGETYE. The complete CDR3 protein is CASRPLGETYEQYF.

CDR3: CASMPGTGNNEKLFF. The sequenced part of the CDR3 DNA is TGCGCCAGCATGCCTGGGACAGGGAATAATGAAAAA. The chain combines TRBV5-1 with TRBJ1-4; 9 bases map to TRBD1. From the germline J gene comes the end of the CDR3, since the read stops 3 residues before it. V was clipped by 6 bases and J by 4 bases; unmatched bases: 7. Germline V lookup: CDR1 SGHRS, CDR2 YFSETQ. The CDR3 loop spans 15 amino acids.

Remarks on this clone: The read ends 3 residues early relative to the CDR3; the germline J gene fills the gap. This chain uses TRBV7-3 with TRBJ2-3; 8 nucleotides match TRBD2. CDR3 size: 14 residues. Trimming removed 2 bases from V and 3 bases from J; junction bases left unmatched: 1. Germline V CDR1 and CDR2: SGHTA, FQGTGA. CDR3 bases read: TGTGCCAGCAGCTTAGGACTAGCAACAGATACG. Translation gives CASSLGLATDT. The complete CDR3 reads CASSLGLATDTQYF.

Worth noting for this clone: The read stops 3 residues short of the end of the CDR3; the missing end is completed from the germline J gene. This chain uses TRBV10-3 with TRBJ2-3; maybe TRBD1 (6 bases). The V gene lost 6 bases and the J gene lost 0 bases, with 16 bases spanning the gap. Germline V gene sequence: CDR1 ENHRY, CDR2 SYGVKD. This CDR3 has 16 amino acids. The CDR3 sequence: CAIRSRDTTSTDTQYF. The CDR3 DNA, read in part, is TGTGCCATCAGATCTCGGGACACCACTAGCACAGATACG.

This CDR3 reads CASRMSNYNSPLHF. CDR3 DNA, as far as it was read: TGCGCCAGCAGAATGTCAAACTATAATTCACCC. The J gene is TRBJ1-6, the V gene TRBV5-1; D is undetermined. The read falls 3 residues short of the CDR3 end, and the missing part is taken from the germline J gene. Trimming removed 5 bases at V and 3 bases at J, with 9 bases between. This CDR3 region has 14 residues. Germline loops: CDR1 SGHRS, CDR2 YFSETQ.

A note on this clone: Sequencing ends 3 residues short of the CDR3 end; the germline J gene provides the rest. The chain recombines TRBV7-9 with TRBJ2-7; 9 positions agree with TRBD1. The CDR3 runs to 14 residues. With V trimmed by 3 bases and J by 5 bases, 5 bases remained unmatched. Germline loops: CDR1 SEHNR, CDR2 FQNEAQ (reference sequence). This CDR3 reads CASSLPWTGDEQYF. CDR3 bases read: TGTGCCAGCAGCTTGCCATGGACAGGGGACGAG.